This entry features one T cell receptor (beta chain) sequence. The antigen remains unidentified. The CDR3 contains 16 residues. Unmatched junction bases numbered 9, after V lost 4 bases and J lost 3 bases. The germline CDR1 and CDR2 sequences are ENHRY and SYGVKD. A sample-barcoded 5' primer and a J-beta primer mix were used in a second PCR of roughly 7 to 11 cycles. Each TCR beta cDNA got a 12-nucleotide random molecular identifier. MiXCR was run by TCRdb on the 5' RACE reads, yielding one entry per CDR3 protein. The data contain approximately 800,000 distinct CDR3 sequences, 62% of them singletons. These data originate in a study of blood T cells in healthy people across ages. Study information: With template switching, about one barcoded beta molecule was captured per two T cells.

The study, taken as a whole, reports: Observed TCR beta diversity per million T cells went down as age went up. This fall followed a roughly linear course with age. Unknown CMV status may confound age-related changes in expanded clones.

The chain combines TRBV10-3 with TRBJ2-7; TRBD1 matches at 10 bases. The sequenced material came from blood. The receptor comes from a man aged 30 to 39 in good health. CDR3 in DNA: TGTGCCATCAGTGGAAGGGGCGGGACAGGGGACTACGAGCAGTACTTC. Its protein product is CAISGRGGTGDYEQYF.